A selection of T cell receptor beta chains follows, all from one sample in a study of blood T cell repertoires in COVID-19. Libraries were prepared by immunoSEQ multiplex PCR; TCRdb keeps only in-frame clonotypes and omits some of them. Of over 150,000 clones in the sample, roughly 89% are singletons; the top ten hold approximately 4.1%. The material sequenced was peripheral blood. The receptor set was obtained from a woman aged 60-75 years who had recovered from COVID-19. CDR3s include the opening cysteine and the closing phenylalanine or tryptophan. The order of the fields is J gene, CDR3 length, clone size, V gene, D gene, CDR3 protein, CDR3 DNA. A D gene is named only where the DNA matches it firmly. Size is stated for part of the rows, as once, few or many counts, or as a class when the clone is expanded.

j_call: TRBJ2-1
cdr3_length: 14
clone_size: once
v_call: TRBV19
d_call: TRBD2
cdr3_aa: CASSEGLAGNEQFF
cdr3_nt: TGTGCCAGTAGCGAGGGACTAGCAGGCAATGAGCAGTTCTTC

j_call: TRBJ1-1
cdr3_length: 16
clone_size: once
v_call: TRBV4-1
d_call: -
cdr3_aa: CASSQDPGQMNTEAFF
cdr3_nt: TGCGCCAGCAGCCAAGATCCCGGACAGATGAACACTGAAGCTTTCTTT

j_call: TRBJ2-2
cdr3_length: 14
clone_size: -
v_call: TRBV5-1
d_call: -
cdr3_aa: CASNQNPGTGELFF
cdr3_nt: TGCGCCAGCAATCAGAACCCGGGAACCGGGGAGCTGTTTTTT

j_call: TRBJ2-5
cdr3_length: 13
clone_size: -
v_call: TRBV19
d_call: -
cdr3_aa: CASSIEGRETQYF
cdr3_nt: TGTGCCAGTAGTATAGAGGGGCGGGAGACCCAGTACTTC

j_call: TRBJ2-2
cdr3_length: 16
clone_size: -
v_call: TRBV6-2/TRBV6-3
d_call: TRBD1
cdr3_aa: CASSYGQGTNTGELFF
cdr3_nt: TGTGCCAGCAGTTACGGACAGGGAACGAACACCGGGGAGCTGTTTTTT

j_call: TRBJ2-3
cdr3_length: 15
clone_size: -
v_call: TRBV5-1
d_call: TRBD2
cdr3_aa: CASRTLAGSTDTQYF
cdr3_nt: TGCGCCAGCAGGACACTAGCGGGGAGCACAGATACGCAGTATTTT

j_call: TRBJ2-2
cdr3_length: 14
clone_size: -
v_call: TRBV27
d_call: -
cdr3_aa: CASTKGGVSGELFF
cdr3_nt: TGTGCCAGCACAAAGGGGGGGGTCAGCGGGGAGCTGTTTTTT

j_call: TRBJ2-5
cdr3_length: 12
clone_size: -
v_call: TRBV10-3
d_call: -
cdr3_aa: CAISEFEETQYF
cdr3_nt: TGTGCCATCAGTGAGTTCGAAGAGACCCAGTACTTC

j_call: TRBJ2-5
cdr3_length: 15
clone_size: -
v_call: TRBV9
d_call: TRBD2
cdr3_aa: CASSVDSGGAGTQYF
cdr3_nt: TGTGCCAGCAGCGTAGATAGCGGGGGGGCTGGGACCCAGTACTTC

j_call: TRBJ2-5
cdr3_length: 15
clone_size: few
v_call: TRBV27
d_call: TRBD1
cdr3_aa: CASSPRTGGQETQYF
cdr3_nt: TGTGCCAGCAGTCCGAGGACAGGGGGCCAAGAGACCCAGTACTTC

j_call: TRBJ2-3
cdr3_length: 16
clone_size: -
v_call: TRBV5-6
d_call: -
cdr3_aa: CASRLTGWGVGDTQYF
cdr3_nt: TGTGCCAGCAGGCTTACTGGATGGGGGGTGGGAGATACGCAGTATTTT

j_call: TRBJ1-6
cdr3_length: 13
clone_size: -
v_call: TRBV29-1
d_call: -
cdr3_aa: CSVRTLYNSPLHF
cdr3_nt: TGCAGCGTCCGGACACTTTATAATTCACCCCTCCACTTT

j_call: TRBJ2-6
cdr3_length: 14
clone_size: -
v_call: TRBV2
d_call: -
cdr3_aa: CASSSTSGANVLTF
cdr3_nt: TGTGCCAGCAGTAGTACTTCTGGGGCCAACGTCCTGACTTTC

j_call: TRBJ2-1
cdr3_length: 15
clone_size: once
v_call: TRBV9
d_call: TRBD2
cdr3_aa: CASSRTSGGFREQFF
cdr3_nt: TGTGCCAGCAGCCGAACTAGCGGGGGATTCAGGGAGCAGTTCTTC

j_call: TRBJ2-7
cdr3_length: 16
clone_size: -
v_call: TRBV5-1
d_call: TRBD1
cdr3_aa: CASSLVGQALDYEQYF
cdr3_nt: TGCGCCAGCAGCTTGGTGGGACAGGCTTTGGACTACGAGCAGTACTTC

j_call: TRBJ1-1
cdr3_length: 15
clone_size: -
v_call: TRBV28
d_call: TRBD1
cdr3_aa: CASSWDRVMNTEAFF
cdr3_nt: TGTGCCAGCAGTTGGGACAGGGTAATGAACACTGAAGCTTTCTTT

j_call: TRBJ1-1
cdr3_length: 14
clone_size: -
v_call: TRBV5-1
d_call: -
cdr3_aa: CASRREGVEGKAFF
cdr3_nt: TGCGCCAGCAGACGAGAAGGGGTCGAAGGGAAAGCTTTCTTT

j_call: TRBJ2-3
cdr3_length: 16
clone_size: -
v_call: TRBV7-9
d_call: -
cdr3_aa: CASSSLVGGGTDTQYF
cdr3_nt: TGTGCCAGCAGCTCATTAGTCGGCGGTGGCACAGATACGCAGTATTTT

j_call: TRBJ2-7
cdr3_length: 16
clone_size: -
v_call: TRBV28
d_call: TRBD2
cdr3_aa: CASSRGGFAVHYEQYF
cdr3_nt: TGTGCCAGCAGTCGGGGGGGTTTCGCCGTCCACTACGAGCAGTACTTC

j_call: TRBJ1-3
cdr3_length: 15
clone_size: -
v_call: TRBV9
d_call: -
cdr3_aa: CASSVSGVRGNTIYF
cdr3_nt: TGTGCCAGCAGCGTATCAGGGGTAAGGGGAAACACCATATATTTT

j_call: TRBJ1-5
cdr3_length: 17
clone_size: few
v_call: TRBV5-8
d_call: -
cdr3_aa: CASSLVGGLLGNQPQHF
cdr3_nt: TGTGCCAGCAGCTTGGTGGGGGGGCTCCTTGGCAATCAGCCCCAGCATTTT

j_call: TRBJ1-1
cdr3_length: 14
clone_size: -
v_call: TRBV10-3
d_call: TRBD1
cdr3_aa: CAISRQGANTEAFF
cdr3_nt: TGTGCCATCAGCAGACAGGGGGCGAATACTGAAGCTTTCTTT

j_call: TRBJ1-4
cdr3_length: 14
clone_size: once
v_call: TRBV19
d_call: TRBD1
cdr3_aa: CASRLTGGFEKLFF
cdr3_nt: TGTGCCAGCCGACTGACAGGGGGCTTTGAAAAACTGTTTTTT

j_call: TRBJ1-1
cdr3_length: 13
clone_size: -
v_call: TRBV12-3/TRBV12-4
d_call: -
cdr3_aa: CASISETNTEAFF
cdr3_nt: TGTGCCAGCATCTCAGAAACGAACACTGAAGCTTTCTTT

j_call: TRBJ1-2
cdr3_length: 12
clone_size: -
v_call: TRBV10-1
d_call: -
cdr3_aa: CASSSDTYGYTF
cdr3_nt: TGCGCCAGCAGCTCGGACACCTATGGCTACACCTTC

j_call: TRBJ1-1
cdr3_length: 14
clone_size: -
v_call: TRBV28
d_call: TRBD1
cdr3_aa: CASRTGALNTEAFF
cdr3_nt: TGTGCCAGCAGGACAGGGGCGCTGAACACTGAAGCTTTCTTT

j_call: TRBJ1-5
cdr3_length: 15
clone_size: -
v_call: TRBV19
d_call: -
cdr3_aa: CASTPGSQGNQPQHF
cdr3_nt: TGTGCCAGTACCCCCGGCAGCCAGGGGAATCAGCCCCAGCATTTT

j_call: TRBJ2-2
cdr3_length: 13
clone_size: -
v_call: TRBV6-5
d_call: TRBD1
cdr3_aa: CASTWTGAGELFF
cdr3_nt: TGTGCCAGCACATGGACAGGGGCCGGGGAGCTGTTTTTT

j_call: TRBJ2-6
cdr3_length: 15
clone_size: -
v_call: TRBV6-5
d_call: -
cdr3_aa: CASSYEISGANVLTF
cdr3_nt: TGTGCCAGCAGTTACGAGATCTCTGGGGCCAACGTCCTGACTTTC

j_call: TRBJ1-2
cdr3_length: 15
clone_size: few
v_call: TRBV4-1
d_call: TRBD1
cdr3_aa: CASSPYRTGGLGYTF
cdr3_nt: TGCGCCAGCAGCCCCTATCGGACAGGGGGCCTTGGCTACACCTTC

j_call: TRBJ2-3
cdr3_length: 15
clone_size: -
v_call: TRBV6-4
d_call: TRBD2
cdr3_aa: CASSDEAGGADTQYF
cdr3_nt: TGTGCCAGCAGTGACGAGGCGGGGGGCGCAGATACGCAGTATTTT

j_call: TRBJ1-6
cdr3_length: 14
clone_size: -
v_call: TRBV10-3
d_call: -
cdr3_aa: CASVGDPQGSPLHF
cdr3_nt: TGTGCCAGTGTGGGAGACCCACAAGGATCACCCCTCCACTTT

j_call: TRBJ2-3
cdr3_length: 15
clone_size: few
v_call: TRBV6-2/TRBV6-3
d_call: -
cdr3_aa: CASSYKAGLTDTQYF
cdr3_nt: TGTGCCAGCAGTTACAAGGCAGGGTTGACAGATACGCAGTATTTT

j_call: TRBJ1-2
cdr3_length: 13
clone_size: -
v_call: TRBV6-5
d_call: TRBD1
cdr3_aa: CASRPGGVRAVTF
cdr3_nt: TGTGCCAGCAGGCCAGGGGGAGTAAGGGCGGTCACCTTC

j_call: TRBJ1-5
cdr3_length: 16
clone_size: -
v_call: TRBV21-1
d_call: -
cdr3_aa: CASSGGGTEGFQPQHF
cdr3_nt: TGTGCCAGCAGCGGAGGAGGGACAGAGGGGTTTCAGCCCCAGCATTTT

j_call: TRBJ2-1
cdr3_length: 14
clone_size: -
v_call: TRBV7-2
d_call: -
cdr3_aa: CASSLGVLTGEQFF
cdr3_nt: TGTGCCAGCAGCTTAGGGGTCCTAACAGGGGAGCAGTTCTTC

j_call: TRBJ2-1
cdr3_length: 12
clone_size: -
v_call: TRBV6-5
d_call: -
cdr3_aa: CASRTGQSKQFF
cdr3_nt: TGTGCCAGCAGAACAGGACAGTCAAAACAGTTCTTC

j_call: TRBJ1-4
cdr3_length: 17
clone_size: -
v_call: TRBV5-1
d_call: -
cdr3_aa: CASSPLTGPTTNEKLFF
cdr3_nt: TGCGCCAGCAGCCCCCTGACAGGCCCTACAACTAATGAAAAACTGTTTTTT

j_call: TRBJ2-1
cdr3_length: 12
clone_size: -
v_call: TRBV18
d_call: -
cdr3_aa: CASSPPSNEQFF
cdr3_nt: TGTGCCAGCTCACCACCCTCCAATGAGCAGTTCTTC

j_call: TRBJ2-3
cdr3_length: 15
clone_size: -
v_call: TRBV5-1
d_call: -
cdr3_aa: CASSSRGGRTDTQYF
cdr3_nt: TGCGCCAGCAGCTCTAGAGGGGGTCGCACAGATACGCAGTATTTT

j_call: TRBJ1-6
cdr3_length: 16
clone_size: -
v_call: TRBV9
d_call: TRBD1
cdr3_aa: CASSVGQGVNNSPLHF
cdr3_nt: TGTGCCAGCAGCGTCGGACAGGGCGTTAATAATTCACCCCTCCACTTT

j_call: TRBJ1-6
cdr3_length: 14
clone_size: few
v_call: TRBV3-1/TRBV3-2
d_call: -
cdr3_aa: CASSQRESSSPLHF
cdr3_nt: TGTGCCAGCAGCCAGCGGGAGAGTAGTTCACCCCTCCACTTT

j_call: TRBJ2-5
cdr3_length: 13
clone_size: -
v_call: TRBV3-1/TRBV3-2
d_call: TRBD2
cdr3_aa: CASRFSGEETQYF
cdr3_nt: TGTGCCAGCCGATTTAGCGGGGAAGAGACCCAGTACTTC

j_call: TRBJ2-3
cdr3_length: 15
clone_size: once
v_call: TRBV19
d_call: -
cdr3_aa: CASSSGTRRTDTQYF
cdr3_nt: TGTGCCAGTAGTAGCGGGACCCGGAGAACAGATACGCAGTATTTT

j_call: TRBJ2-1
cdr3_length: 15
clone_size: -
v_call: TRBV27
d_call: TRBD1
cdr3_aa: CASSPGQGTYNEQFF
cdr3_nt: TGTGCCAGCAGCCCCGGACAGGGGACCTACAATGAGCAGTTCTTC

j_call: TRBJ2-2
cdr3_length: 14
clone_size: -
v_call: TRBV29-1
d_call: -
cdr3_aa: CSVVAGAATGELFF
cdr3_nt: TGCAGCGTGGTCGCGGGGGCCGCCACCGGGGAGCTGTTTTTT

j_call: TRBJ2-2
cdr3_length: 16
clone_size: -
v_call: TRBV29-1
d_call: -
cdr3_aa: CSVELARRGHTGELFF
cdr3_nt: TGCAGCGTTGAATTAGCTAGGCGGGGACACACCGGGGAGCTGTTTTTT

j_call: TRBJ1-5
cdr3_length: 14
clone_size: -
v_call: TRBV30
d_call: -
cdr3_aa: CAWSGKGRDQPQHF
cdr3_nt: TGTGCCTGGAGTGGGAAGGGGAGGGATCAGCCCCAGCATTTT

j_call: TRBJ2-3
cdr3_length: 14
clone_size: -
v_call: TRBV7-3
d_call: -
cdr3_aa: CASSLPGRTDTQYF
cdr3_nt: TGTGCCAGCAGCTTACCAGGGCGCACAGATACGCAGTATTTT

j_call: TRBJ2-1
cdr3_length: 17
clone_size: -
v_call: TRBV24-1
d_call: TRBD1
cdr3_aa: CATSELGTGIIYNEQFF
cdr3_nt: TGTGCCACCAGTGAACTTGGGACAGGGATTATCTACAATGAGCAGTTCTTC

j_call: TRBJ2-3
cdr3_length: 15
clone_size: -
v_call: TRBV2
d_call: -
cdr3_aa: CASSLWAGRTDTQYF
cdr3_nt: TGTGCCAGCAGTCTTTGGGCGGGGCGCACAGATACGCAGTATTTT

j_call: TRBJ1-1
cdr3_length: 14
clone_size: -
v_call: TRBV6-5
d_call: -
cdr3_aa: CASSYDWGGTEAFF
cdr3_nt: TGTGCCAGCAGTTACGATTGGGGGGGGACTGAAGCTTTCTTT

j_call: TRBJ2-1
cdr3_length: 20
clone_size: few
v_call: TRBV7-8
d_call: TRBD2
cdr3_aa: CASSFRPGLAQLSSYNEQFF
cdr3_nt: TGTGCCAGCAGCTTTCGACCGGGACTAGCTCAATTAAGCTCCTACAATGAGCAGTTCTTC

j_call: TRBJ1-4
cdr3_length: 13
clone_size: -
v_call: TRBV7-9
d_call: -
cdr3_aa: CASSLTGGEKLFF
cdr3_nt: TGTGCCAGCAGCTTAACCGGGGGTGAAAAACTGTTTTTT

j_call: TRBJ1-2
cdr3_length: 15
clone_size: -
v_call: TRBV15
d_call: TRBD1
cdr3_aa: CATSEGRGQLYGYTF
cdr3_nt: TGTGCCACCAGCGAGGGTAGGGGACAGCTCTATGGCTACACCTTC

j_call: TRBJ1-5
cdr3_length: 13
clone_size: -
v_call: TRBV6-5
d_call: -
cdr3_aa: CASARGMDQPQHF
cdr3_nt: TGTGCCAGCGCACGGGGGATGGATCAGCCCCAGCATTTT

j_call: TRBJ1-4
cdr3_length: 13
clone_size: -
v_call: TRBV6-5
d_call: TRBD1
cdr3_aa: CASRGTGEEKLFF
cdr3_nt: TGTGCCAGCAGGGGGACAGGGGAAGAAAAACTGTTTTTT

j_call: TRBJ2-1
cdr3_length: 13
clone_size: -
v_call: TRBV6-5
d_call: -
cdr3_aa: CASSPPDLSEQFF
cdr3_nt: TGTGCCAGCAGCCCCCCGGACTTAAGTGAGCAGTTCTTC

j_call: TRBJ1-6
cdr3_length: 15
clone_size: once
v_call: TRBV5-5
d_call: -
cdr3_aa: CASSPVGGGNSPLHF
cdr3_nt: TGTGCCAGCAGCCCGGTCGGCGGGGGAAATTCACCCCTCCACTTT